These 25 T cell receptor beta chains originate from one sample sequenced in a study of T cell responses to AZD1222 COVID-19 vaccine. The method was immunoSEQ multiplex PCR; TCRdb's version includes in-frame clones alone and lacks a portion of them. The table has roughly 100,000 clones, about 87% seen once. Material: peripheral blood, obtained on day 0 of AZD1222 vaccination. The receptor set was obtained from an adult in good health.

This chain uses TRBV7-2 with TRBJ2-7, with unresolved D. The V end was cut by 4 bases, the J end by 2 bases, with 3 bases between. The CDR3 totals 11 residues. Germline loops: CDR1 SGHTA, CDR2 FQGNSA. The CDR3 sequence: CASSYTYEQYF. CDR3 DNA sequence: TGTGCCAGCAGCTACACCTACGAGCAGTACTTC.

CDR3 amino acids: CASSFGVDNYGYTF. The CDR3 region has the DNA TGTGCCAGCAGCTTTGGGGTGGATAACTATGGCTACACCTTC. The chain combines TRBV11-2 with TRBJ1-2; D unresolved. There are 14 residues in the CDR3. Deletions cut 3 bases from V and 1 base from J, with 9 bases between. Germline assignment: CDR1 SGHAT and CDR2 FQNNGV.

The CDR3 DNA reads TGTGCCAGCAGCGTAGGGGGCGGGAGCTTCTCCTACAATGAGCAGTTCTTC. It is translated as CASSVGGGSFSYNEQFF. This sequence joins TRBV9 and TRBJ2-1; 7 bases are shared with TRBD2. In germline, CDR1 is SGDLS, CDR2 YYNGEE. The CDR3 runs 17 residues. Germline trimming cut 0 bases from V and 0 bases from J; bases unmatched to any gene: 6. Variable domain in full (rest from reference TRBV9 and TRBJ2-1): DSGVTQTPKHLITATGQRVTLRCSPRSGDLSVYWYQQSLDQGLQFLIQYYNGEERAKGNILERFSAQQFPDLHSELNLSSLELGDSALYFCASSVGGGSFSYNEQFFGPGTRLTVL.

The chain has TRBV15 and TRBJ1-5; TRBD1 is a possible D gene (6 bases). This CDR3 has 15 amino acids. The germline V gene has CDR1 LNHNV and CDR2 YYDKDF (reference sequence). V lost 1 base and J lost 4, with 11 bases in between. This CDR3 reads CATSRVDRRNQPQHF. The CDR3 DNA reads as TGTGCCACCAGCAGAGTCGACAGGCGAAATCAGCCCCAGCATTTT.

This chain links TRBV9 with TRBJ1-3; D gene unclear. This CDR3 has 14 residues. V shed 4 bases and J shed 8 bases, with 16 bases lying between them. Per germline, CDR1 SGDLS and CDR2 YYNGEE. The CDR3 nucleotides read TGTGCCAGCAGCTTAGACCAAAGAGGATACACCATATATTTT. Its protein is CASSLDQRGYTIYF.

This rearrangement joins TRBV6-5 to TRBJ1-1; TRBD1 matches 9 bases. The CDR3 is 14 amino acids. V shed 2 bases, J shed 11 bases, and the junction held 9 bases outside the gene matches. CDR1 and CDR2 from the germline V gene are MNHEY and SVGAGI. In nucleotides, the CDR3 is TGTGCCAGCAGTTACACCGACAGGGGGGTGGAGGCTTTCTTT. As protein: CASSYTDRGVEAFF.

The chain recombines TRBV7-9 with TRBJ1-4; TRBD1 is a possible D gene (5 bases). The CDR3 contains 14 residues. Germline V gene sequence: CDR1 SEHNR, CDR2 FQNEAQ (reference sequence). Deletions cut 7 bases from V and 3 bases from J, with 12 bases between. In nucleotides, the CDR3 is TGTGCCAGCACATTCCAGGGCCCTAATGAAAAACTGTTTTTT. Translating it yields CASTFQGPNEKLFF.

Written as DNA, the CDR3 is TGTGCCAGCAGTTACTCGTTCCTAGCGGGAAACTACGAGCAGTACTTC. Residues: CASSYSFLAGNYEQYF. V usage is TRBV6-5 and J usage is TRBJ2-7; 9 nucleotides match TRBD2. Germline values: CDR1 MNHEY, CDR2 SVGAGI. This CDR3 contains 16 residues. V was pared by 0 bases and J by 3 bases, with 6 bases of the junction left unmatched.

The CDR3 DNA is TGTGCCACCCAAGGGGGATCCTTTAGCTATGGCTACACCTTC. Its protein is CATQGGSFSYGYTF. The chain employs TRBV10-3 and TRBJ1-2; a weak D match, TRBD1 (6 bases). Trimming stripped 10 bases from V and 4 bases from J, with 19 bases between. The CDR3 sequence is 14 residues long. Germline V gene lookup returns CDR1 ENHRY and CDR2 SYGVKD.

The V and J genes are TRBV20-1 and TRBJ2-5; possible D gene TRBD2, 6 bases. The CDR3 extends over 16 amino acids. Germline V lookup: CDR1 DFQATT, CDR2 SNEGSKA (reference sequence). V shed 3 bases and J shed 5 bases, with 22 bases lying between them. DNA of the CDR3: TGCAGTGCTAGTTCTCCAGGAGGGCAGTTGGGGGAGACCCAGTACTTC. As protein: CSASSPGGQLGETQYF.

The chain couples TRBV27 to TRBJ2-3; no clear D. The ends were cut back, 3 bases at V and 0 bases at J, with 10 bases in the middle. CDR1 is MNHEY, CDR2 SMNVEV, per germline (reference sequence). This CDR3 is 15 amino acids long. DNA for the CDR3: TGTGCCAGCAGTTTGAACAGAATTAGCACAGATACGCAGTATTTT. Translating it yields CASSLNRISTDTQYF.

The chain uses TRBV5-6 and TRBJ1-2; D is unclear. CDR3 length: 15 residues. CDR1 and CDR2 (germline): SGHDT, YYEEEE. V lost 4 bases, J lost 2 bases, and 15 bases lay in between. The CDR3 DNA reads TGTGCCAGCAGCAAAAGGGCCAACACAAACTATGGCTACACCTTC. It encodes CASSKRANTNYGYTF.

The chain uses TRBV28 and TRBJ1-3; 8 bases match TRBD1. V gave up 6 bases and J gave up 5 bases; unmatched junction bases: 9. Per the germline V gene, CDR1 is MDHEN and CDR2 is SYDVKM. This CDR3 contains 15 residues. Here the CDR3 reads CASRDRQGARNTIYF. CDR3 DNA: TGTGCCAGCAGAGACCGGCAGGGGGCGAGAAACACCATATATTTT.

V and J are TRBV4-1 and TRBJ2-7, with D perhaps matching TRBD1 (5 bases). The germline gives CDR1 MGHRA, CDR2 YSYEKL. The V end was cut by 2 bases, the J end by 3 bases, with 11 bases between. CDR3 length: 14 amino acids. CDR3 DNA sequence: TGCGCCAGCAGCCAATCCGCCAGGGTCTACGAGCAGTACTTC. Its protein product is CASSQSARVYEQYF.

This clone was counted only a few times. This sequence joins TRBV5-1 and TRBJ2-1; TRBD2 matches at 13 bases. Germline V CDR1 and CDR2: SGHRS, YFSETQ. The length of the CDR3 is 17 residues. The J segment lost 7 bases and the V segment lost 1 base, leaving 8 bases of the junction unmatched. The CDR3 reads CASSLTPTSGGANEQFF. The CDR3 region has the DNA TGCGCCAGCAGCTTGACCCCCACTAGCGGGGGGGCAAATGAGCAGTTCTTC.

CDR3 amino acids: CASSRGPNTEAFF. For the CDR3, the DNA is TGTGCCAGCAGCCGTGGCCCCAACACTGAAGCTTTCTTT. The genes are TRBV5-5 and TRBJ1-1, with D uncertain. Trimming removed 4 bases at V and 2 bases at J, with 9 bases between. Per the germline V gene, CDR1 is SGHKS and CDR2 is YYEKEE (reference sequence). The CDR3 loop spans 13 amino acids.

The chain carries TRBV25-1 and TRBJ2-7; TRBD1 matches 7 bases. Looked up from germline, CDR1 is MGHDK and CDR2 is SYGVNS. CDR3 length: 16 amino acids. Trimming took 3 bases from V and 4 from J; bases not matched to a gene: 12. This CDR3 is CASSENGTVCSYEQYF. CDR3 in DNA: TGTGCCAGCAGTGAGAACGGGACAGTGTGTAGTTACGAGCAGTACTTC.

This clone was seen repeatedly, ten times or more. This rearrangement joins TRBV6-4 to TRBJ2-1; D might be TRBD2 (6 bases). The V and J ends lost 0 bases and 0 bases respectively, with 9 bases between them. The germline V gene has CDR1 MRHNA and CDR2 SNTAGT. The length of the CDR3 is 16 residues. CDR3 in amino acids: CASSDSGGSSYNEQFF. The CDR3 coding sequence is TGTGCCAGCAGTGACTCGGGGGGAAGCTCCTACAATGAGCAGTTCTTC.

Here the CDR3 reads CASSRGYEQYF. As DNA, the CDR3 is TGTGCCAGCAGCCGGGGCTACGAGCAGTACTTC. V and J are TRBV3-1 (or the pseudogene TRBV3-2) and TRBJ2-7; no clear D gene. The CDR3 is 11 residues long. The V gene's germline CDR1 is LGHDT and CDR2 YNNKEL (reference sequence). V shed 4 bases and J shed 3 bases, with 4 bases lying between them.

The chain links TRBV7-9 to TRBJ2-7; D tentatively reads TRBD1 or TRBD2 (5 bases each). The CDR3 spans 14 residues. Trimming took off 6 bases at V and 5 bases at J, with 17 bases between the two ends. CDR1 SEHNR and CDR2 FQNEAQ come from the germline V gene (reference sequence). CDR3 protein: CASSWGKGLHEQYF. As DNA, the CDR3 is TGTGCCAGCAGTTGGGGGAAGGGTTTACACGAGCAGTACTTC.

The rearrangement uses TRBV11-2 and TRBJ1-6, with no clear D. There are 16 residues in the CDR3. CDR1 is SGHAT, CDR2 FQNNGV, per germline. Trimming shortened V by 5 bases and J by 0 bases, and 11 bases separated the two germline ends. The CDR3 sequence is CASSPSHSSYNSPLHF. The CDR3 nucleotides read TGTGCCAGCAGCCCGAGTCATAGCTCCTATAATTCACCCCTCCACTTT. The full variable domain, rest sourced from reference TRBV11-2 and TRBJ1-6, is EAGVAQSPRYKIIEKRQSVAFWCNPISGHATLYWYQQILGQGPKLLIQFQNNGVVDDSQLPKDRFSAERLKGVDSTLKIQPAKLEDSAVYLCASSPSHSSYNSPLHFGNGTRLTVT.

The genes are TRBV28 and TRBJ2-1, with 11 bases identical to TRBD2. The germline V gene has CDR1 MDHEN and CDR2 SYDVKM. This CDR3 is built from 18 residues. The J segment lost 6 bases and the V segment lost 6 bases, leaving 16 bases of the junction unmatched. The DNA for the CDR3 is TGTGCCAGCAGCCTGGGGGCTAGCGGGGGGTCCCCGCCCAATGAGCAGTTCTTC. It encodes CASSLGASGGSPPNEQFF.

The gene calls are TRBV21-1 and TRBJ2-6; the table calls TRBD1, which could not be checked here. TRBV21-1 is a pseudogene locus. The CDR3 loop spans 16 amino acids. The CDR3 sequence: CASSKLDSSGANVLTF. Written as DNA, the CDR3 is TGTGCCAGCAGCAAACTTGACAGCTCTGGGGCCAACGTCCTGACTTTC.

The rearrangement joins TRBV10-1 to TRBJ1-5; tentative D call: TRBD1 (6 bases). This CDR3 has 14 residues. V dropped 8 bases and J dropped 4 bases, with 15 bases sitting between them. CDR1 WNHNN and CDR2 SYGVQD come from the germline V gene (reference sequence). Here the CDR3 DNA reads TGCGCCAGCGGTTACAGGGTGTTTAATCAGCCCCAGCATTTT. As protein: CASGYRVFNQPQHF.

In its sample, this clone was seen once. The CDR3 bases are TGTGCCTGGACCGCCGGCAGGGGTATAAGGAACACTGAAGCTTTCTTT. This gives the protein CAWTAGRGIRNTEAFF. V usage is TRBV30 and J usage is TRBJ1-1; weak D call: TRBD1 (6 bases). Germline loops: CDR1 GTSNPN, CDR2 SVGIG (reference sequence). V was cut by 4 bases and J by 1 base, with 19 bases left in between. The CDR3 contains 16 residues.